The 24 T cell receptor beta chains below all came from one sample that was sequenced in a study of blood T cells in healthy people across ages. Combining a sample-barcoded 5' primer with a J-beta primer mix, a second PCR ran for 7 to 11 cycles. In TCRdb, the 5' RACE reads were re-called with MiXCR into one record per CDR3 protein. This table has about 1.8 million distinct CDR3 sequences, 49% appearing once. The sequencing sample was made of blood. These receptors were obtained from a woman in her thirties or forties in good health.

The chain joins TRBV2 to TRBJ2-1; weak D call: TRBD1 (6 bases). The DNA end is a closer match to TRBJ2-7, so the J assignment may be wrong. This CDR3 is 15 amino acids long. In germline, CDR1 is SNHLY, CDR2 FYNNEI. CDR3 loop: CASKVTGTSYNEQYF. CDR3 bases: TGTGCCAGCAAGGTCACAGGGACATCCTACAATGAGCAGTACTTC.

This chain links TRBV5-5 with TRBJ1-1; a possible D gene is TRBD1 (5 bases). This CDR3 comprises 16 residues. The V gene's germline CDR1 is SGHKS and CDR2 YYEKEE (reference sequence). V dropped 0 bases and J dropped 4 bases, with 16 bases sitting between them. This CDR3 reads CASSLVLGKGSTEAFF. The CDR3 nucleotides are TGTGCCAGCAGCTTGGTACTCGGGAAGGGGAGCACTGAAGCTTTCTTT. The full variable domain, with the rest looked up from reference TRBV5-5 and TRBJ1-1, is DAGVTQSPTHLIKTRGQQVTLRCSPISGHKSVSWYQQVLGQGPQFIFQYYEKEERGRGNFPDRFSARQFPNYSSELNVNALLLGDSALYLCASSLVLGKGSTEAFFGQGTRLTVV.

The J gene is TRBJ1-2, the V gene TRBV20-1, with TRBD1 matching over 8 bases. The CDR3 extends over 14 amino acids. After removal of 6 bases from V and 4 bases from J, the junction contained 10 bases not matched to a gene. CDR1 DFQATT and CDR2 SNEGSKA come from the germline V gene (reference sequence). CDR3: CSAQGAGSSYGYTF. DNA of the CDR3: TGCAGTGCCCAGGGGGCAGGCAGCTCCTATGGCTACACCTTC.

The rearrangement links TRBV7-2 to TRBJ2-7; the D is unclear. Near its end, the DNA agrees better with TRBJ2-5, so the J call may be wrong. CDR3 length equals 15 residues. The germline gives CDR1 SGHTA, CDR2 FQGNSA. CDR3 residues: CASSLVATSSETQYF. The CDR3 DNA sequence: TGTGCCAGCAGCTTAGTGGCTACCAGTTCGGAGACCCAGTACTTC.

This clonotype was observed many times. CDR3 loop: CASSSGQLTLYNEQYF. The CDR3 nucleotides are TGTGCCAGCAGCTCCGGACAGCTAACCTTATACAATGAGCAGTACTTC. The chain combines TRBV7-2 with TRBJ2-1, with D tentatively TRBD1 (6 bases). The J call is uncertain, as TRBJ2-7 better fits the DNA end. CDR3 length: 16 residues. Looked up from germline, CDR1 is SGHTA and CDR2 is FQGNSA.

This clonotype was recorded a few times. V is TRBV7-9 and J is TRBJ2-7; a possible D gene is TRBD1 (6 bases). The CDR3 length is 16 residues. Per the germline V gene, CDR1 is SEHNR and CDR2 is FQNEAQ (reference sequence). V lost 5 bases and J 4 bases, leaving 21 bases between the germline ends. The CDR3 DNA follows: TGTGCCAGCAGCCAAACTGGACAGCAGGGTTTGTACGAGCAGTACTTC. It yields the protein CASSQTGQQGLYEQYF.

The chain has TRBV4-2 and TRBJ2-7; 10 nucleotides align to TRBD1. The junction had 3 bases not matched to a gene; V was cut back by 0 bases and J by 4 bases. The CDR3 runs 15 residues. Germline assignment: CDR1 LGHNA and CDR2 YNFKEQ. CDR3 sequence: CASSQDMGQGYEQYF. The CDR3, as DNA: TGTGCCAGCAGCCAAGATATGGGACAGGGGTACGAGCAGTACTTC.

The chain has TRBV12-3 or TRBV12-4 and TRBJ2-1, with TRBD2 identical over 8 bases. V lost 5 bases, J lost 3 bases, and 3 bases stayed unmatched. The CDR3 loop spans 14 amino acids. The CDR3 region is CASSQRELYNEQFF. The DNA of the CDR3 is TGTGCCAGCAGTCAGCGGGAGCTCTACAATGAGCAGTTCTTC.

This clonotype was counted a few times. The chain combines TRBV7-9 with TRBJ2-6, with 8 positions matching TRBD2. The CDR3 loop spans 16 amino acids. Germline values: CDR1 SEHNR, CDR2 FQNEAQ (reference sequence). J lost 0 bases, V lost 4 bases, and 2 bases had no gene match. CDR3 protein: CASSSSGSSGANVLTF. The CDR3 DNA reads as TGTGCCAGCAGCTCAAGCGGGAGCTCTGGGGCCAACGTCCTGACTTTC.

The sample holds a few counts of this clonotype. DNA of the CDR3: TGCAGTGCTAGAGATCCGGCAGGGGGTACCTACGAGCAGTACTTC. It codes for CSARDPAGGTYEQYF. The chain couples TRBV20-1 to TRBJ2-7; 7 bases match TRBD1. The germline gives CDR1 DFQATT, CDR2 SNEGSKA (reference sequence). With 0 bases clipped from V and 2 bases from J, the junction kept 7 bases outside the gene matches. This CDR3 region has 15 residues.

V is TRBV20-1 and J is TRBJ1-2, with TRBD1 as a possible D gene (6 bases). The germline CDR1 and CDR2 sequences are DFQATT and SNEGSKA (reference sequence). There are 13 residues in the CDR3. V lost 6 bases, J lost 3 bases, and 14 bases lay in between. CDR3 DNA sequence: TGCAGTGCACGACGGGGACACGACTATGGCTACACCTTC. Translating it yields CSARRGHDYGYTF.

This clonotype came up a few times. The chain combines TRBV27 with TRBJ2-3; TRBD1 is a possible D gene (8 bases). Germline lookup yields CDR1 MNHEY and CDR2 SMNVEV (reference sequence). The CDR3 contains 20 residues. V lost 4 bases to trimming and J lost 6 bases, with 32 bases between them. CDR3 loop: CASSSYLPGYRGGPQDTQYF. In nucleotides, the CDR3 is TGTGCCAGCAGTTCTTACCTCCCAGGGTACAGGGGGGGGCCACAGGATACGCAGTATTTT.

The V and J genes are TRBV2 and TRBJ2-5; 12 nucleotides agree with TRBD2. The length of the CDR3 is 16 residues. Germline V gene lookup returns CDR1 SNHLY and CDR2 FYNNEI. V shed 7 bases and J 1 base; nucleotides not matched to a gene: 7. The DNA for the CDR3 is TGTGCCAGCATCCCCGGACTAGCGGGGATCCAAGAGACCCAGTACTTC. Amino acids: CASIPGLAGIQETQYF.

This sequence joins TRBV3-1 and TRBJ2-4, with D perhaps matching TRBD2 (6 bases). Germline lookup yields CDR1 LGHDT and CDR2 YNNKEL (reference sequence). V was clipped by 6 bases and J by 4 bases, with 13 bases between them. The CDR3 runs to 14 residues. Here the CDR3 reads CASSVASGKNIQYF. The CDR3 coding sequence is TGTGCCAGCAGTGTAGCGAGCGGGAAAAACATTCAGTACTTC.

The chain uses TRBV12-3 or TRBV12-4 and TRBJ1-6, with a possible D match to TRBD1 (5 bases). Trimming cost V 6 bases and J 9 bases, with 15 bases left between them. The CDR3 sequence is 14 residues long. CDR3 in DNA: TGTGCCAGCAGCCGGGACTCTCCTGGTTCACCCCTCCACTTT. Protein product: CASSRDSPGSPLHF.

The table lists this clonotype with a few counts. This chain uses TRBV3-1 with TRBJ2-1, with 12 nucleotides matching TRBD2. J gave up 4 bases and V 4 bases, and 5 bases lay outside the gene matches. Germline-derived CDR1 and CDR2 are LGHDT and YNNKEL (reference sequence). The CDR3 is made up of 16 amino acids. CDR3 sequence (DNA): TGTGCCAGCAGCCCCCAAGGGACTAGCGGGTACAATGAGCAGTTCTTC. It yields the protein CASSPQGTSGYNEQFF.

The chain has TRBV6-5 and TRBJ2-7, with D perhaps matching TRBD1 (6 bases). The J call is uncertain, as TRBJ2-5 better fits the DNA end. The CDR3 runs to 15 residues. CDR1 and CDR2 (germline): MNHEY, SVGAGI. This CDR3 reads CASSYDRSPVETQYF. DNA of the CDR3: TGTGCCAGCAGTTACGACAGGTCTCCTGTAGAGACCCAGTACTTC.

The chain couples TRBV7-8 to TRBJ1-2; weak D call: TRBD1 (5 bases). The CDR3 consists of 17 residues. Trimming pared 1 base from V and 8 bases from J, leaving 23 bases between. Per the germline V gene, CDR1 is SGHVS and CDR2 is FQNEAQ. The CDR3 nucleotides read TGTGCCAGCAGCTTAGTAATGAGGGGTCAGGGTGGTCGCGGCTACACCTTC. Translated, it gives CASSLVMRGQGGRGYTF.

Comments on this clonotype: Sequence at one end of the junction differs from germline and may be a read error. The chain links TRBV9 to TRBJ1-2, with D tentatively TRBD1 (6 bases). The germline gives CDR1 SGDLS, CDR2 YYNGEE. The CDR3 consists of 15 residues. The CDR3 nucleotides are TGTACCAGCAGCGAAACTCTAGGCAGGGGCTATGGCTACACCTTC. It yields the protein CTSSETLGRGYGYTF.

The V gene is TRBV6-2 or TRBV6-3, the J gene TRBJ2-7, with 11 bases identical to TRBD2. The CDR3 is made up of 12 amino acids. The trim removed 0 bases at V and 12 bases at J, leaving 1 base unmatched. Germline V gives CDR1 MNHEY, CDR2 SVGEGT. The chain's CDR3 is CASSYSTSGAYF. In nucleotides, the CDR3 is TGTGCCAGCAGTTACTCGACTAGCGGGGCGTACTTC.

This clonotype has only one observation. V usage is TRBV4-2 and J usage is TRBJ1-6; 12 positions match TRBD1. This CDR3 contains 16 residues. The germline gives CDR1 LGHNA, CDR2 YNFKEQ. Trimming at V came to 0 bases and at J to 9 bases, leaving 3 bases not matched to a gene. As DNA, the CDR3 is TGTGCCAGCAGCCAAGATTTGGGACAGGGGGCTTCACCCCTCCACTTT. Protein: CASSQDLGQGASPLHF.

In regard to this clonotype: One end of the junction varies from germline; a read error may be responsible. J is TRBJ2-1 and V is TRBV7-9, with D possibly being TRBD2 (6 bases). CDR3 size: 14 residues. In germline, CDR1 is SEHNR, CDR2 FQNEAQ (reference sequence). In DNA, the CDR3 is TGTACCAGCAGCCGTAACGGGGGAGGCGATGAGCAGTTCTTC. Translating it yields CTSSRNGGGDEQFF.

This clonotype appeared a few times. The genes are TRBV4-2 and TRBJ2-1, with 11 bases lining up with TRBD2. Per germline, CDR1 LGHNA and CDR2 YNFKEQ. J gave up 9 bases and V 4 bases, and 8 bases lay outside the gene matches. CDR3 length: 15 residues. CDR3 amino acids: CASSPGTSGDGEQFF. In nucleotides, the CDR3 is TGTGCCAGCAGCCCCGGGACTAGCGGTGACGGTGAGCAGTTCTTC.

The chain combines TRBV7-9 with TRBJ2-1, with TRBD2 matching over 10 bases. Trimming removed 5 bases from V and 9 bases from J; junction bases left unmatched: 13. This CDR3 is built from 16 residues. Germline CDR1 SEHNR, CDR2 FQNEAQ (reference sequence). The CDR3, as DNA: TGTGCCAGCAGCCTCAGCGGGGGGGGCCGTCAAGGTGAGCAGTTCTTC. Its protein is CASSLSGGGRQGEQFF.